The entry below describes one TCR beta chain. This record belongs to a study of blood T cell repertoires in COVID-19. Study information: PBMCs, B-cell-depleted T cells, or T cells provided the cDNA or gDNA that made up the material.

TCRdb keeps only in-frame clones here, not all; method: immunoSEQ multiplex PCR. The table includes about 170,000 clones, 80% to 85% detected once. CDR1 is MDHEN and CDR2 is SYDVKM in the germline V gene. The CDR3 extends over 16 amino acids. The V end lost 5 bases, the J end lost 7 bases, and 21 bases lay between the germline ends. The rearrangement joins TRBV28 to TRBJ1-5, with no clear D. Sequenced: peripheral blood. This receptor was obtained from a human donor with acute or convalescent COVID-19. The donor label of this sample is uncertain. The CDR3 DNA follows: TGTGCCAGCAGTGGGGAGGAGGGCGACGTGGGACAGCCCCAGCATTTT. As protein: CASSGEEGDVGQPQHF.